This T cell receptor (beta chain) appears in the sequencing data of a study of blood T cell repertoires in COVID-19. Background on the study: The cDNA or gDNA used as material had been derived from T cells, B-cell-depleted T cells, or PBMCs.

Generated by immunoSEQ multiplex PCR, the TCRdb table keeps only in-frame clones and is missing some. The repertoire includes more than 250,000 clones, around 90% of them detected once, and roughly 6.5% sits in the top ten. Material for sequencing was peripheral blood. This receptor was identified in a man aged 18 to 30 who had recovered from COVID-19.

The CDR3 region has the DNA TGTGCCAGCAGTTTATCGACTTACAATGAGCAGTTCTTC. This gives the protein CASSLSTYNEQFF. J is TRBJ2-1 and V is TRBV27; D not resolved. Germline values: CDR1 MNHEY, CDR2 SMNVEV (reference sequence). Trimming shortened V by 0 bases and J by 4 bases, and 4 bases separated the two germline ends. The CDR3 consists of 13 residues.